This T cell receptor (beta chain) derives from a study of cytomegalovirus exposure and HLA in healthy donors. Study at large: The same platform used for the 666 first-cohort repertoires was also used for the approximately 120 validation repertoires, as a later analysis reported.

The study drew the donors from its approximately 120-subject validation cohort, separate from the approximately 700-subject first cohort. The CDR3 has 14 amino acids. Germline-derived CDR1 and CDR2 are MNHEY and SMNVEV (reference sequence). About this clone: Its antigen is not identified. The junction shows a germline mismatch at one end, possibly a read error.

The study, taken as a whole, reports: The study flagged approximately 180 TCR beta chains as cytomegalovirus-associated. According to a later analysis, TCR clusters from the first cohort tended to co-occur in the roughly 120 validation repertoires.

Assay used: immunoSEQ multiplex PCR; TCRdb lists only in-frame clones, some missing. The sample holds tens of thousands of clones; 90% are singletons and the top ten take around 1.1%. V and J are TRBV27 and TRBJ2-2; a weak D match, TRBD2 (5 bases). The material sequenced was PBMCs. The TCR comes from a man in his late teens or twenties in good health and CMV-seronegative. The CDR3 region has the DNA TGTGCCAGTCACGAGGGAACGAACACCAGGGAGCTGTTTTTT. Translation: CASHEGTNTRELFF.